Only one count was recorded for the clone carrying this TCR beta chain. Germline V gene sequence: CDR1 SEHNR, CDR2 FQNEAQ (reference sequence). The CDR3 has 16 residues. J lost 4 bases, V lost 5 bases, and 11 bases had no gene match. In the original workflow: How many nucleated cells were present was estimated from reference gene primer amplification. Repertoires were generated with immunoSEQ multiplex PCR, while TCRdb's copy carries only in-frame clones and drops some. D and trimming come from the DNA, and the V and J calls and clone size come from that table. This table holds around 200,000 clones, 65% to 90% found once. The data belong to a study of blood T cell repertoires in COVID-19. The overall study: Samples came from the United States, Italy and Spain, spanning acute and convalescent COVID-19. PBMCs, B-cell-depleted T cells, or T cells provided the cDNA or gDNA that made up the material.

The TCR sequence derives from an elderly man with acute or convalescent COVID-19. Sequenced input: peripheral blood. The genes are TRBV7-9 and TRBJ1-5; 7 bases map to TRBD1. CDR3 protein: CASSPNTGEVNQPQHF. The CDR3 DNA sequence: TGTGCCAGCAGCCCTAATACAGGGGAGGTAAATCAGCCCCAGCATTTT.